Reported below is one TCR beta chain. Data came from immunoSEQ multiplex PCR; TCRdb stores just in-frame clones and leaves some out. The table includes 170,000 or so clones, just over 90% detected once. The CDR3 extends over 15 amino acids. V was shortened by 5 bases and J by 4 bases, with 15 bases between the two germline ends. Germline-derived CDR1 and CDR2 are MGHDK and SYGVNS. This record belongs to a study of T cell responses to AZD1222 COVID-19 vaccine. The sequences come from peripheral blood, collected on day 0 of AZD1222 vaccination. The TCR was taken from an adult in good health. The V call is TRBV25-1, the J call TRBJ1-3; D might be TRBD1 (5 bases). CDR3 region: CASSLGPGRGNTIYF. CDR3 coding DNA: TGTGCCAGCAGTTTGGGACCCGGGCGAGGAAACACCATATATTTT. Using reference TRBV25-1 and TRBJ1-3 for the parts outside the CDR3, the full variable domain is EADIYQTPRYLVIGTGKKITLECSQTMGHDKMYWYQQDPGMELHLIHYSYGVNSTEKGDLSSESTVSRIRTEHFPLTLESARPSHTSQYLCASSLGPGRGNTIYFGEGSWLTVV.